Listed here is a single T cell receptor beta chain. Under the authors' procedure: Because ImmunoSEQ provided only junction sequences with no quality scores, the filtering differed. Clones were read by immunoSEQ multiplex PCR, and TCRdb kept only the in-frame ones, dropping some. V, J and clone size are taken as reported in that table, and D and trimming were inferred from the DNA itself. The sample yields some 2,500,000 clones, 80% to 95% seen once. The CDR3 has 18 amino acids. The sample is drawn from a study of shared clonotypes between healthy human individuals. The sequence was collected from a young man in good health. Some clones in this sample may be carry-over from other donors' samples. The J gene is TRBJ2-3, the V gene TRBV12-1; TRBD2 was called by the table and not checked on the DNA. TRBV12-1 is an annotated pseudogene. Input material: naive CD4+ T cells from PBMCs. Stated subset: CD45RA+ positively selected. DNA of the CDR3: TGTGCCAGCACCCTGTGGAGTGGGGGAGGGCCGTGTCCAGATACGCAGTATTTT. Translation: CASTLWSGGGPCPDTQYF.